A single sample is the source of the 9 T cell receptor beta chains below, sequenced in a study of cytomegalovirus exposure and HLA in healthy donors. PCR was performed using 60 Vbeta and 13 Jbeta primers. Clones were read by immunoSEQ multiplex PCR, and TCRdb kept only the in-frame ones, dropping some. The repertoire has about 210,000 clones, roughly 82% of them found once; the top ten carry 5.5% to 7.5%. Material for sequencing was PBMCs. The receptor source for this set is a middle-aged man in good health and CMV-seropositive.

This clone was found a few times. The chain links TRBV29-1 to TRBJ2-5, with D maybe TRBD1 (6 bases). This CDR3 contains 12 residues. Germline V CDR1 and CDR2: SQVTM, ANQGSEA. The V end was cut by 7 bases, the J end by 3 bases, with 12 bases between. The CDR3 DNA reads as TGCAGCGGTCGGGACACAGAAGAGACCCAGTACTTC. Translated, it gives CSGRDTEETQYF.

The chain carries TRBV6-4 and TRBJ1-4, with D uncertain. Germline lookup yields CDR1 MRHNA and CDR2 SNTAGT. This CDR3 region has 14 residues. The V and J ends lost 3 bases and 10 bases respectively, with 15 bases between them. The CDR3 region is CASSDSANGGKLFF. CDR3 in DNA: TGTGCCAGCAGTGATTCCGCGAATGGAGGAAAACTGTTTTTT.

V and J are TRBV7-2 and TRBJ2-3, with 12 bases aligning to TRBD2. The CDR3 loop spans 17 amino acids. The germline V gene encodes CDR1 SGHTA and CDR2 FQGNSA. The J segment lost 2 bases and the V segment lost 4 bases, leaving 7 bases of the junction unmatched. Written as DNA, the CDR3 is TGTGCCAGCAGCTCACCGGGACTAGCGGGTTACACAGATACGCAGTATTTT. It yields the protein CASSSPGLAGYTDTQYF. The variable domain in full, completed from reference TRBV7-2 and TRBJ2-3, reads GAGVSQSPSNKVTEKGKDVELRCDPISGHTALYWYRQSLGQGLEFLIYFQGNSAPDKSGLPSDRFSAERTGGSVSTLTIQRTQQEDSAVYLCASSSPGLAGYTDTQYFGPGTRLTVL.

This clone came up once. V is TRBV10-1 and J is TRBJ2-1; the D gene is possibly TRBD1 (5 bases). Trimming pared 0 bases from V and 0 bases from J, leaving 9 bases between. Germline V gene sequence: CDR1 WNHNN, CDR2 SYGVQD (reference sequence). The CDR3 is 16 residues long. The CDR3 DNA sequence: TGCGCCAGCAGTGAGTCCCTGGACAACTCCTACAATGAGCAGTTCTTC. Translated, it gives CASSESLDNSYNEQFF.

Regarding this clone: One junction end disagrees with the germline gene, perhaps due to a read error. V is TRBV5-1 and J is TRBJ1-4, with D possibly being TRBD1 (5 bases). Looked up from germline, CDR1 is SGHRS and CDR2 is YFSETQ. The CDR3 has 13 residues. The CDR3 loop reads CANSLAGGRELFF. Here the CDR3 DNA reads TGCGCCAACAGCTTGGCCGGGGGTCGGGAACTGTTTTTT.

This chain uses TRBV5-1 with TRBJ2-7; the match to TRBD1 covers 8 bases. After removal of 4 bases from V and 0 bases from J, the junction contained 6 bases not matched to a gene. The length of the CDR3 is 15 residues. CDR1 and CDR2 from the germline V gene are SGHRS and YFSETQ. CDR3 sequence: CASSAGQGRSYEQYF. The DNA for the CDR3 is TGCGCCAGCAGCGCAGGACAGGGCCGCTCCTACGAGCAGTACTTC.

The CDR3, as DNA: TGTGCCACCAGCAGAGATCGGGATGACTACACCTTC. Amino acids: CATSRDRDDYTF. This chain uses TRBV15 with TRBJ1-2, with no clear D. The CDR3 spans 12 residues. V lost 0 bases and J 10 bases, leaving 9 bases between the germline ends. Germline CDR1 is LNHNV and CDR2 is YYDKDF (reference sequence).

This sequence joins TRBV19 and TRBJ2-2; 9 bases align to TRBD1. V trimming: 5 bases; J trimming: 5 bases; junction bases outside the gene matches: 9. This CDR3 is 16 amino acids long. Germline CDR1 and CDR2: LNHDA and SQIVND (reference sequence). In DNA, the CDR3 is TGTGCCAGTAGTCCCCTCAAGACAGGGGGTACCGGGGAGCTGTTTTTT. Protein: CASSPLKTGGTGELFF.

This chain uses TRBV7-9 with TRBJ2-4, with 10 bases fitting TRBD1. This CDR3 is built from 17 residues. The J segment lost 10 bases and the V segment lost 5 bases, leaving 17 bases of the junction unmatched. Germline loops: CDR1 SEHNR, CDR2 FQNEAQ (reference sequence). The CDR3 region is CASSRPRQGASGGIQYF. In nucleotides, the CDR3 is TGTGCCAGCAGCCGACCTCGACAGGGGGCTTCCGGAGGAATTCAGTACTTC.